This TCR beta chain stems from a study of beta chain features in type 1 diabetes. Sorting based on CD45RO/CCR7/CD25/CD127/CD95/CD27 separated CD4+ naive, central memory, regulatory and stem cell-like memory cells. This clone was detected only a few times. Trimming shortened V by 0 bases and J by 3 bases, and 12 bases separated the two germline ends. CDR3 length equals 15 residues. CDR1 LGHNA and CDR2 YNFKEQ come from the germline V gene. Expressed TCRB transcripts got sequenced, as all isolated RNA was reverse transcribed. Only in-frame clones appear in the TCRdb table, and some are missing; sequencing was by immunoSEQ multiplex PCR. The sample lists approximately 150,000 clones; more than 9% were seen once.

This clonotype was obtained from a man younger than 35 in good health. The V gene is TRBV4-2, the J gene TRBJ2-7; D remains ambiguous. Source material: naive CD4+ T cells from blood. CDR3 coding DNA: TGTGCCAGCAGCCAAGAAGTTATAGGAGTCTACGAGCAGTACTTC. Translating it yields CASSQEVIGVYEQYF.